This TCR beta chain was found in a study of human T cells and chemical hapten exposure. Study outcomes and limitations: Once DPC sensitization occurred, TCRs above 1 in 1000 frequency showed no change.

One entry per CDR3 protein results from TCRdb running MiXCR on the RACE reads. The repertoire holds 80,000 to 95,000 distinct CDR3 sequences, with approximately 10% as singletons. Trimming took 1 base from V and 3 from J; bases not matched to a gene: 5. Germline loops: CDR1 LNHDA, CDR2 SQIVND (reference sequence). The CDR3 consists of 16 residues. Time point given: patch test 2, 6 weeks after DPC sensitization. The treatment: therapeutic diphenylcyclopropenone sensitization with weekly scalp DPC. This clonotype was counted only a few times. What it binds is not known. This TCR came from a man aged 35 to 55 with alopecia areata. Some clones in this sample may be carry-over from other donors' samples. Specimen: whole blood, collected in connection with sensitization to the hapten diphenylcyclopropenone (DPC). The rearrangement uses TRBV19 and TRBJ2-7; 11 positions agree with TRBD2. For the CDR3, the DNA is TGTGCCAGTAGTATAGTTAGCGGGAGGGCCTTCTACGAGCAGTACGTC. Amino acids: CASSIVSGRAFYEQYV.